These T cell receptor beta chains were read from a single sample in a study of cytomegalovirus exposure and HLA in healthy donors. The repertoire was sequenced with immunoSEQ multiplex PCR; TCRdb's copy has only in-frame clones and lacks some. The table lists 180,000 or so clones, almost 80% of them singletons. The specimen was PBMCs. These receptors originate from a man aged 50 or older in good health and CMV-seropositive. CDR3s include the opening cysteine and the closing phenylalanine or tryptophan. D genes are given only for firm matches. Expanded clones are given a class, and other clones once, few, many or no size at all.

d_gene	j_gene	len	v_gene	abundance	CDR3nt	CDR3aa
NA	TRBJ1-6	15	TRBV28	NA	TGTGCCAGCAGTCCCCAGCAGGGGAATAATTCACCCCTCCACTTT	CASSPQQGNNSPLHF
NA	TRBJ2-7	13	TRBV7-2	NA	TGTGCCAGCAGCTTTTACGCGAGGGACGAGCAGTACTTC	CASSFYARDEQYF
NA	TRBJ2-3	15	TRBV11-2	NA	TGTGCCAGCAGCTTAGGACAGATTAGCACAGATACGCAGTATTTT	CASSLGQISTDTQYF
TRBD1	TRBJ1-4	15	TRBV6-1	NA	TGTGCCACCGCGAGGGGGCAAACAACTAATGAAAAACTGTTTTTT	CATARGQTTNEKLFF
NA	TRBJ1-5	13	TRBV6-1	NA	TGTGCCAGCAGTGATCCATTAGATCAGCCCCAGCATTTT	CASSDPLDQPQHF
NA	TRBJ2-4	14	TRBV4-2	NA	TGTGCCAGCAGCCAAGCTAGTGCGGGGAACATTCAGTACTTC	CASSQASAGNIQYF
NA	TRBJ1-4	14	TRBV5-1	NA	TGCGCCAGCAGCTTGGGACAGAGCAATGAAAAACTGTTTTTT	CASSLGQSNEKLFF
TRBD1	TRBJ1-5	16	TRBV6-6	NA	TGTGCCAGCAGTCCGACAGGGGGCAATAGCAATCAGCCCCAGCATTTT	CASSPTGGNSNQPQHF
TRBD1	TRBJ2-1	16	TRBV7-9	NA	TGTGCCAGCAGCTTAGAACGGTGGACAGGGGGCGTTGAGCAGTTCTTC	CASSLERWTGGVEQFF
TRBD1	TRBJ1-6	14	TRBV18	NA	TGTGCCAGCTCACCACGGGACAGCAATTCACCCCTCCACTTT	CASSPRDSNSPLHF
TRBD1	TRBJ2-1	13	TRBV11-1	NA	TGTGCCAGCAGCTTTGCAGGGGGATATGAGCAGTTCTTC	CASSFAGGYEQFF
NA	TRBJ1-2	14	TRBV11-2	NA	TGTGCCAGCAGCCGGGTCTTAGGTCCCTATGGCTACACCTTC	CASSRVLGPYGYTF
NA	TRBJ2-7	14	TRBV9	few	TGTGCCAGCAGCGTAGGGGTAGCGCCCTACGAGCAGTACTTC	CASSVGVAPYEQYF
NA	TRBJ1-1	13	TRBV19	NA	TGTGCCAGTAGTTCAGCGGCAGCCACTGAAGCTTTCTTT	CASSSAAATEAFF
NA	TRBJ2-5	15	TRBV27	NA	TGTGCCAGCAGGGCTCTAGGTGGAGCAGGGGAGACCCAGTACTTC	CASRALGGAGETQYF
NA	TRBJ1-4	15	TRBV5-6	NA	TGTGCCAGCAGAGTACAGGGCTCTGGGCGGGAAAAACTGTTTTTT	CASRVQGSGREKLFF
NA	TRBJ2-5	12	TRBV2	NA	TGTGCCAGCAGTGGCGACCAAGAGACCCAGTACTTC	CASSGDQETQYF
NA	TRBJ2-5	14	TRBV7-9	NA	TGTGCCAGCAGCTTAGCCCGCCGAGGGGAGACCCAGTACTTC	CASSLARRGETQYF
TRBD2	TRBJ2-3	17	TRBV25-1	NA	TGTGCCAGCATTGGACTAGCGGGGGGGGCCGACGCAGATACGCAGTATTTT	CASIGLAGGADADTQYF
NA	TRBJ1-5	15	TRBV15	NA	TGTGCCACCAGCAGAGCGAGAGGGCCCAATCAGCCCCAGCATTTT	CATSRARGPNQPQHF
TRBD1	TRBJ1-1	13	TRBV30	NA	TGTGCCTGGAGTTACCGGGACAGGGGGCGGGCTTTCTTT	CAWSYRDRGRAFF
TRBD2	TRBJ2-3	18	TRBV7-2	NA	TGTGCCAGCAGCTTACGGAGCGGGGGGGCATTGGGCACAGATACGCAGTATTTT	CASSLRSGGALGTDTQYF
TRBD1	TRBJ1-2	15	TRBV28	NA	TGTGCCAGCAGGAACGACAGGGGCGCCAACTATGGCTACACCTTC	CASRNDRGANYGYTF
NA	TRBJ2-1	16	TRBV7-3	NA	TGTGCCAGCAGCTTAGTTGCCGTGTCTAGATCGGATGAGCAGTTCTTC	CASSLVAVSRSDEQFF
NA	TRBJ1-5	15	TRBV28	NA	TGTGCCAGCAGATACGGATCAGGGACAAATCAGCCCCAGCATTTT	CASRYGSGTNQPQHF
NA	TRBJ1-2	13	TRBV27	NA	TGTGCCAGCAGTCTTAATAAAAACTATGGCTACACCTTC	CASSLNKNYGYTF
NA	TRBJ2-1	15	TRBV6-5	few	TGTGCCAGCAGTTACTCAGCCGTTCAGGTCGATGAGCAGTTCTTC	CASSYSAVQVDEQFF
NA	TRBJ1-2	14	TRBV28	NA	TGTGCCAGCAGTTTATTGGCAGAGGGCTATGGCTACACCTTC	CASSLLAEGYGYTF
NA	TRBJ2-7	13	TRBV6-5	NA	TGTGCCAGCAGTTACATCCCTTTTTACGAGCAGTACTTC	CASSYIPFYEQYF
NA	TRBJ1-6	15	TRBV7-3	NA	TGTGCCAGCAGCTTAAGTCGGGGGGATGGGTCACCCCTCCACTTT	CASSLSRGDGSPLHF
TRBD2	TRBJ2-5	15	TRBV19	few	TGTGCCAGTACGGCTAGCGGGGGCCGCGGGGAGACCCAGTACTTC	CASTASGGRGETQYF
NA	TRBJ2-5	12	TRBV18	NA	TGTGCCAGCTCACCGGACAAAGAGACCCAGTACTTC	CASSPDKETQYF
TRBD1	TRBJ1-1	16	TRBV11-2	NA	TGTGCCAGCAGCCCTTTACCGGGACAGAGAAGTACTGAAGCTTTCTTT	CASSPLPGQRSTEAFF
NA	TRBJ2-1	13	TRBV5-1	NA	TGCGCCAGCAGCTTGGTACAGCTCAATGAGCAGTTCTTC	CASSLVQLNEQFF
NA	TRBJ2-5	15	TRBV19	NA	TGTGCCAGTAGTACGGGCGGGCGGGTGAGGGAGACCCAGTACTTC	CASSTGGRVRETQYF
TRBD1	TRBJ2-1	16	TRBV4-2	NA	TGTGCCAGCAGCCAAAGGTCAGCAGGGGGTAGGGATGAGCAGTTCTTC	CASSQRSAGGRDEQFF
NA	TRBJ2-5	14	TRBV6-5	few	TGTGCCAGCAGCCCCCGGGACACGGAAGAGACCCAGTACTTC	CASSPRDTEETQYF
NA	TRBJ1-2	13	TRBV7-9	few	TGTGCCAGCAGCTTGCAGGGGAACTATGGCTACACCTTC	CASSLQGNYGYTF
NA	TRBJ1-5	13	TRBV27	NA	TGTGCCAGCAGTTTTGGCAGGGATCAGCCCCAGCATTTT	CASSFGRDQPQHF
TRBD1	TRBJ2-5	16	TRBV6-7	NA	TGTGCCAGCAGTTACTCGACAGGGACCGGCAGGGAGACCCAGTACTTC	CASSYSTGTGRETQYF
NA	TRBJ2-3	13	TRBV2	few	TGTGCCACCCAGGGCCCATACACAGATACGCAGTATTTT	CATQGPYTDTQYF
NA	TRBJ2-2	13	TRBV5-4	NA	TGTGCCAGCAGCTTGGTCGGGAGCGGGGAGCTGTTTTTT	CASSLVGSGELFF
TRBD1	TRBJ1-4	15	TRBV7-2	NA	TGTGCCAGCAGCTTAGTACCGGAACCAGGGGGAAAACTGTTTTTT	CASSLVPEPGGKLFF
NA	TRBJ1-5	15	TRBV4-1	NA	TGCGCCAGCAGCCATACGGAGGGTCCCAATCAGCCCCAGCATTTT	CASSHTEGPNQPQHF
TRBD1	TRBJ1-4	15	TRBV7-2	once	TGTGCCAGCAGCCTACAGGGGACCCCTAATGAAAAACTGTTTTTT	CASSLQGTPNEKLFF
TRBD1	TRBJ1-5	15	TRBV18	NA	TGTGCCAGCTCACCCCCGGGACAGGCTAATCAGCCCCAGCATTTT	CASSPPGQANQPQHF
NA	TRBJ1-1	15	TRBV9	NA	TGTGCCAGCAGCGTAGGCCACACCTTGAACACTGAAGCTTTCTTT	CASSVGHTLNTEAFF
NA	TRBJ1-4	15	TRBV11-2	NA	TGTGCCAGCAGCTTAGTTCGGCAGGGAAATGAAAAACTGTTTTTT	CASSLVRQGNEKLFF
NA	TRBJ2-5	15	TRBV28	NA	TGTGCCAGCAGTCCAATGGGACTTTACCAAGAGACCCAGTACTTC	CASSPMGLYQETQYF
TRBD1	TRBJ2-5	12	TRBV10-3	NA	TGTGCCATCAGGACAGGGTCAGAGACCCAGTACTTC	CAIRTGSETQYF
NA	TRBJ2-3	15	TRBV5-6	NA	TGTGCCAGCAGCTTGGGGACTCTCCAACGGGATACGCAGTATTTT	CASSLGTLQRDTQYF
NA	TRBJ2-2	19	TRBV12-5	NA	TGTGCTAGTGGTCTAGGTCTAAAGGACTCAACTGTGAACACCGGGGAGCTGTTTTTT	CASGLGLKDSTVNTGELFF
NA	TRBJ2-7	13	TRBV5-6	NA	TGTGCCAGCAGCTCGACCAGGTCCTACGAGCAGTACTTC	CASSSTRSYEQYF
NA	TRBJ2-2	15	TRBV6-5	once	TGTGCCAGCAGAACCCACAGGGTTGGTAACGGGGAGCTGTTTTTT	CASRTHRVGNGELFF
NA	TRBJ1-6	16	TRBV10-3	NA	TGTGCCATCAGTGAGTCGAATCGGCAGGGTAATTCACCCCTCCACTTT	CAISESNRQGNSPLHF